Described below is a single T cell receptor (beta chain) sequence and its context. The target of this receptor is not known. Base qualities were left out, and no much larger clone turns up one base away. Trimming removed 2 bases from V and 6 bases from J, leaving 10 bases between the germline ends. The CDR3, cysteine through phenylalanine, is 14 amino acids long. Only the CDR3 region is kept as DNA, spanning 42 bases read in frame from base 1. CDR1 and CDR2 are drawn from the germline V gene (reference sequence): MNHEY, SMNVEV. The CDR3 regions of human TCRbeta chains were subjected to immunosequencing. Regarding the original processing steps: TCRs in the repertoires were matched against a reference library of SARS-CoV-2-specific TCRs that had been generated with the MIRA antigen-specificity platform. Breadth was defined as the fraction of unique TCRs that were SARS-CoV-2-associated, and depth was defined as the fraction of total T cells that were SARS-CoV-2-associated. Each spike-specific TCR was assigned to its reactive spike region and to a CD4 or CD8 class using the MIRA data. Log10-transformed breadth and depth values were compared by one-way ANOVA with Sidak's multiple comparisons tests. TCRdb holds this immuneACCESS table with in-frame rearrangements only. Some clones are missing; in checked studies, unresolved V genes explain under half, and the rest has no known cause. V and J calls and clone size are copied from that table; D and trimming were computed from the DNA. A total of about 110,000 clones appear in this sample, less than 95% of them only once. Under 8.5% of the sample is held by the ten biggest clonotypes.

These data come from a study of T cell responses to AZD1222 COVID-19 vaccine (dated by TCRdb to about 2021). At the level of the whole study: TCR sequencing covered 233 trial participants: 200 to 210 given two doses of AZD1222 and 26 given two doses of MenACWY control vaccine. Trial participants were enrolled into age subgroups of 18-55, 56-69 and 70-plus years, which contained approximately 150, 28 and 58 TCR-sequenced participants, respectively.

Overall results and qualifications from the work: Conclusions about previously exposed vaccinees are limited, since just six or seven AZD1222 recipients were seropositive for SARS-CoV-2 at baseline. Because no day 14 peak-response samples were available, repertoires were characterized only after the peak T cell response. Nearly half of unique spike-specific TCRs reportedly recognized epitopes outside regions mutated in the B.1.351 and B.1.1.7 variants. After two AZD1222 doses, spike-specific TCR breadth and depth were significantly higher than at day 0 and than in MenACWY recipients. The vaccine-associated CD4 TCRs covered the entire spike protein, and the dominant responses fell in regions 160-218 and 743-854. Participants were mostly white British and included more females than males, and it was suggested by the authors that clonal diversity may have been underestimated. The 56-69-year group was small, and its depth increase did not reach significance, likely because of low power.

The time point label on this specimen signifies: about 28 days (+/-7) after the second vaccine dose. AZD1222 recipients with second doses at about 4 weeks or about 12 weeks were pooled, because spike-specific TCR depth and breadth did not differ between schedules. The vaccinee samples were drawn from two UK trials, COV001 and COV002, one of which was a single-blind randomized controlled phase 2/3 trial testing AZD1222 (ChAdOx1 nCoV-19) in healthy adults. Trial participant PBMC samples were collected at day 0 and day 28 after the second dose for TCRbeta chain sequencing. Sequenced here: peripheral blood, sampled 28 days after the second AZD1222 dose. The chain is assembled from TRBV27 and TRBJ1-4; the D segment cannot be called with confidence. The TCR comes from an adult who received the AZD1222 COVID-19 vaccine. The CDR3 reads CASSLVYKDEKLFF. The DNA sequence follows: TGTGCCAGCAGTTTAGTTTATAAGGATGAAAAACTGTTTTTT.